This T cell receptor beta chain was documented in a study of T cell repertoires in cytomegalovirus infection. Study information: CMV epitopes that were recently identified and HLA-C-restricted were used alongside well-studied HLA-B-restricted ones. Indications of both CMV infection and matching HLA type were provided by public TCR beta signatures. The study, taken as a whole, reports: What dominated the ex vivo response were HLA-C-restricted CMV-specific TCR beta clonotypes.

As concerns this clonotype: Its antigen is as yet unknown. A much larger clone lies a single base off, so this may be a read error.

The CDR3 totals 14 residues. The V gene's germline CDR1 is SGDLS and CDR2 YYNGEE. With 0 bases removed from V and 0 bases from J, the gap between germline ends came to 6 bases. One entry per CDR3 protein, called by TCRdb with MiXCR from the reads. This sample has hundreds of thousands of distinct CDR3 sequences, with less than 40% found just once. The specimen comprised cultured CD8+ T cells from PBMCs, sampled from culture after CMV antigen stimulation. The receptor's source is a human donor in good health (CMV status not recorded). Some clones in this sample may be carry-over from other donors' samples. The chain carries TRBV9 and TRBJ1-1, with D tentatively TRBD1 (6 bases). The CDR3 region has the DNA TGTGCCAGCAGCGTAGGACAGGTGAACACTGAAGCTTTCTTT. Translation: CASSVGQVNTEAFF.